The source of this TCR beta chain is a study of CD8 T cells in ankylosing spondylitis. Study-level points and caveats: Characteristic, it appeared, of ankylosing spondylitis blood was a TCR beta motif of several highly homologous variants.

In regard to this clonotype: Antigen: not known. One end of the junction varies from germline; a read error may be responsible.

Per germline, CDR1 DFQATT and CDR2 SNEGSKA (reference sequence). CDR3 length: 15 amino acids. For TCR beta, libraries came from quantitative 5'-RACE with molecular barcodes. TCRdb re-called the 5' RACE reads with MiXCR, one entry per CDR3 protein. The sample carries 800,000 to 900,000 distinct CDR3 sequences, about 12% recorded once. The TCR originated in a male donor with ankylosing spondylitis. V gene TRBV20-1 combines with J gene TRBJ2-7; D uncertain. Sample: blood, either unsorted or a sorted T cell fraction (not recorded which). The DNA for the CDR3 is TGCTGTGCTAGTCTTGACGGCGCTGGGGTCTACGAGCAGTACTTC. The encoded protein is CCASLDGAGVYEQYF.